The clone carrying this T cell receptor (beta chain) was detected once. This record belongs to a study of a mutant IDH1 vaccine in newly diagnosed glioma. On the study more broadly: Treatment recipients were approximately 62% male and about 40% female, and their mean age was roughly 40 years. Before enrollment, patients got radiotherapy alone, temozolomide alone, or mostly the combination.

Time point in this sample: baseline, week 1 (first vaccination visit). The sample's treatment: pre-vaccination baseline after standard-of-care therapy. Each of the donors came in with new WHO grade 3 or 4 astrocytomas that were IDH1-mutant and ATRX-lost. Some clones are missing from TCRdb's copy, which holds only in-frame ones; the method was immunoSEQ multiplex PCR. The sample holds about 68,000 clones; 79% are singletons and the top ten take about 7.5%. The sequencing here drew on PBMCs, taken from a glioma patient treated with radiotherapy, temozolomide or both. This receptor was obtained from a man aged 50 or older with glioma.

Here the CDR3 DNA reads TGTGCCACCACCACCGGGGGGGGCGTGGAGACCCAGTACTTC. It is translated as CATTTGGGVETQYF. The chain carries TRBV15 and TRBJ2-5; 8 nucleotides line up with TRBD2. The CDR3 sequence is 14 residues long. V lost 7 bases to trimming and J lost 5 bases; unmatched junction nucleotides: 9. Per germline, CDR1 LNHNV and CDR2 YYDKDF (reference sequence).